The next 19 T cell receptor beta chains were all read from a single sample in a study of cytomegalovirus exposure and HLA in healthy donors. PCR involved 60 Vbeta and 13 Jbeta primers. Clones were sequenced by immunoSEQ multiplex PCR, and TCRdb holds only the in-frame ones, with some missing. This sample has hundreds of thousands of clones; around 88% occur once, and the top ten carry more than 0.8%. Sequencing input: PBMCs. Every receptor here comes from a woman between 18 and 30 years old in good health and CMV-seronegative.

This chain uses TRBV5-4 with TRBJ2-3, with a weak D call TRBD2 (6 bases). Germline V gene lookup returns CDR1 SGHNT and CDR2 YYREEE (reference sequence). This CDR3 region has 15 residues. Trimming shortened V by 0 bases and J by 4 bases, and 12 bases separated the two germline ends. The CDR3 loop reads CASSLGLVLSDTQYF. The CDR3 coding sequence is TGTGCCAGCAGCTTGGGACTAGTTCTTTCAGATACGCAGTATTTT.

The table lists this clone with a count of one. The J gene is TRBJ1-1, the V gene TRBV25-1, with 7 bases that match TRBD1. The trim removed 2 bases at V and 4 bases at J, leaving 7 bases unmatched. CDR1 MGHDK and CDR2 SYGVNS come from the germline V gene. The CDR3 extends over 15 amino acids. CDR3 sequence: CASSEPTQGSTEAFF. The CDR3 DNA reads TGTGCCAGCAGTGAACCCACACAGGGGAGCACTGAAGCTTTCTTT.

The chain links TRBV29-1 to TRBJ2-1; 11 nucleotides align to TRBD2. Per the germline V gene, CDR1 is SQVTM and CDR2 is ANQGSEA. V shed 1 base, J shed 0 bases, and the junction held 2 bases outside the gene matches. This CDR3 has 16 residues. The CDR3 sequence is CSVEGLAGYSYNEQFF. As DNA, the CDR3 is TGCAGCGTTGAAGGACTAGCGGGATACTCCTACAATGAGCAGTTCTTC.

V usage is TRBV6-6 and J usage is TRBJ2-1; 10 bases are a match to TRBD2. The CDR3 sequence is 13 residues long. The V gene end was trimmed by 9 bases and the J gene end by 6 bases; junction bases not matched to a gene: 5. In germline, CDR1 is MNHNY, CDR2 SVGAGI (reference sequence). For the CDR3, the DNA is TGTGCCAGTATAGCGGGAGGAACCAATGAGCAGTTCTTC. Its translation is CASIAGGTNEQFF.

In this sample, this clone turned up a few times. The gene calls are TRBV15 and TRBJ1-1, with D tentatively TRBD1 (6 bases). The germline V and J ends were trimmed by 0 bases and 9 bases, with 17 bases remaining between them. Looked up from germline, CDR1 is LNHNV and CDR2 is YYDKDF (reference sequence). This CDR3 has 15 amino acids. The CDR3 sequence: CATSRDRGGGRKAFF. The DNA for the CDR3 is TGTGCCACCAGCAGAGATCGCGGGGGGGGGCGTAAAGCTTTCTTT.

CDR3 sequence: CASSLGWGQVDNEQFF. The CDR3 DNA reads TGTGCCAGCAGTTTAGGCTGGGGGCAGGTGGACAATGAGCAGTTCTTC. This chain links TRBV27 with TRBJ2-1; the D gene is possibly TRBD1 (6 bases). CDR3 length: 16 amino acids. Trimming took off 2 bases at V and 5 bases at J, with 16 bases between the two ends. Germline CDR1 MNHEY, CDR2 SMNVEV (reference sequence).

This rearrangement joins TRBV7-9 to TRBJ2-1; 7 bases map to TRBD1. There are 16 residues in the CDR3. Germline V gene lookup returns CDR1 SEHNR and CDR2 FQNEAQ (reference sequence). V lost 5 bases and J lost 4; bases outside the gene matches: 11. The CDR3 spells CASSNDREGLYNEQFF. For the CDR3, the DNA is TGTGCCAGCAGCAATGACAGGGAAGGTTTATACAATGAGCAGTTCTTC.

V is TRBV29-1 and J is TRBJ1-1, with D perhaps matching TRBD1 (6 bases). The CDR3 sequence is 11 residues long. V was pared by 3 bases and J by 7 bases, with 9 bases between. From germline, CDR1 is SQVTM and CDR2 ANQGSEA. The CDR3 coding sequence is TGCAGCGTTGACAACAGGGTTGAAGCTTTCTTT. Translation: CSVDNRVEAFF.

The chain recombines TRBV6-5 with TRBJ2-3, with 8 nucleotides matching TRBD2. CDR3 length: 15 amino acids. Germline V gene sequence: CDR1 MNHEY, CDR2 SVGAGI. J lost 3 bases, V lost 6 bases, and 8 bases had no gene match. This chain's CDR3 is CASSPLAEKTDTQYF. DNA for the CDR3: TGTGCCAGCAGCCCACTAGCGGAGAAAACAGATACGCAGTATTTT.

Concerning this clone: The junction departs from germline at one end; a sequencing error may be responsible. V gene TRBV7-9 combines with J gene TRBJ2-7; D unclear. CDR3 length: 12 residues. CDR1 and CDR2 (germline): SEHNR, FQNEAQ (reference sequence). CDR3 loop: CSSSRIAYEQYF. The CDR3 nucleotides read TGTTCCAGCAGCCGCATAGCCTACGAGCAGTACTTC. Variable domain in full (rest from reference TRBV7-9 and TRBJ2-7): DTGVSQNPRHKITKRGQNVTFRCDPISEHNRLYWYRQTLGQGPEFLTYFQNEAQLEKSRLLSDRFSAERPKGSFSTLEIQRTEQGDSAMYLCSSSRIAYEQYFGPGTRLTVT.

The chain links TRBV5-1 to TRBJ1-1, with 7 positions matching TRBD1. The germline CDR1 and CDR2 sequences are SGHRS and YFSETQ. This CDR3 spans 15 amino acids. The ends lost 4 bases at V and 4 bases at J; junction bases unmatched: 10. The CDR3 DNA is TGCGCCAGCAGCGCAGAAACAGGGGTGGGCACTGAAGCTTTCTTT. Translation: CASSAETGVGTEAFF. Drawing the rest from reference TRBV5-1 and TRBJ1-1, the complete variable domain is KAGVTQTPRYLIKTRGQQVTLSCSPISGHRSVSWYQQTPGQGLQFLFEYFSETQRNKGNFPGRFSGRQFSNSRSEMNVSTLELGDSALYLCASSAETGVGTEAFFGQGTRLTVV.

The CDR3 sequence is CASLFDRGGDEQYF. CDR3 nucleotides: TGTGCCAGTTTGTTTGACAGGGGGGGAGACGAGCAGTACTTC. This chain uses TRBV11-3 with TRBJ2-7, with 9 bases matching TRBD1. The ends lost 9 bases at V and 5 bases at J; junction bases unmatched: 11. The V gene's germline CDR1 is SGHNT and CDR2 YENEEA. CDR3 length equals 14 residues.

The chain carries TRBV6-4 and TRBJ2-2, with D unclear. CDR1 and CDR2 from the germline V gene are MRHNA and SNTAGT. This CDR3 is built from 13 residues. V lost 3 bases, J lost 4 bases, and 6 bases lay in between. CDR3 coding DNA: TGTGCCAGCAGTGAGAGCCCCACCGGGGAGCTGTTTTTT. It is translated as CASSESPTGELFF.

The V call is TRBV5-1, the J call TRBJ2-7, with D possibly being TRBD1 (5 bases). This CDR3 has 14 amino acids. Germline V lookup: CDR1 SGHRS, CDR2 YFSETQ. Trimming stripped 4 bases from V and 5 bases from J, with 16 bases between. DNA for the CDR3: TGCGCCAGCAGCCGGCCCTCAGGGCCTGACGAGCAGTACTTC. Translation: CASSRPSGPDEQYF. Filled out from reference TRBV5-1 and TRBJ2-7, the complete variable domain reads KAGVTQTPRYLIKTRGQQVTLSCSPISGHRSVSWYQQTPGQGLQFLFEYFSETQRNKGNFPGRFSGRQFSNSRSEMNVSTLELGDSALYLCASSRPSGPDEQYFGPGTRLTVT.

V usage is TRBV10-1 and J usage is TRBJ2-1, with TRBD2 matching 11 bases. From germline, CDR1 is WNHNN and CDR2 SYGVQD (reference sequence). The CDR3 sequence is 13 residues long. Trimming took 4 bases from V and 12 from J; bases not matched to a gene: 5. In DNA, the CDR3 is TGCGCCAGCAGTGCTAGCGGGGGGCAAAGGCAGTTCTTC. Its protein product is CASSASGGQRQFF.

The chain links TRBV4-1 to TRBJ2-5; D is possibly TRBD2 (5 bases). Matching the DNA end better, TRBJ2-7 makes the J call doubtful. Germline loops: CDR1 MGHRA, CDR2 YSYEKL. CDR3 length equals 14 residues. The CDR3 region has the DNA TGCGCCAGCAGTCGGACTTCCGTTGGCTACGAGCAGTACTTC. It translates to CASSRTSVGYEQYF.

CDR3 protein: CASSFIRGLNSPLHF. CDR3 DNA sequence: TGTGCCAGCAGTTTTATAAGGGGGCTTAATTCACCCCTCCACTTT. This chain uses TRBV27 with TRBJ1-6; 7 bases agree with TRBD1. Unmatched junction bases numbered 5, after V lost 3 bases and J lost 6 bases. Germline V lookup: CDR1 MNHEY, CDR2 SMNVEV (reference sequence). This CDR3 contains 15 residues.

This rearrangement joins TRBV28 to TRBJ2-7; the match to TRBD2 covers 11 bases. The germline V gene encodes CDR1 MDHEN and CDR2 SYDVKM. After removal of 5 bases from V and 5 bases from J, the junction contained 11 bases not matched to a gene. The CDR3 runs to 16 residues. For the CDR3, the DNA is TGTGCCAGCAGTATAACCCTAGCGGGAGGCCAGCACGAGCAGTACTTC. This codes for CASSITLAGGQHEQYF. Using reference TRBV28 and TRBJ2-7 for the parts outside the CDR3, the full variable domain is DVKVTQSSRYLVKRTGEKVFLECVQDMDHENMFWYRQDPGLGLRLIYFSYDVKMKEKGDIPEGYSVSREKKERFSLILESASTNQTSMYLCASSITLAGGQHEQYFGPGTRLTVT.

The V and J genes are TRBV10-2 and TRBJ2-7; perhaps TRBD1 as D (5 bases). Germline lookup yields CDR1 WSHSY and CDR2 SAAADI. V was trimmed by 5 bases and J by 4 bases, leaving 24 bases between them. This CDR3 is built from 17 residues. The CDR3 DNA follows: TGCGCCAGCAGTTTTCCGCTACAGGAGAACCTCCTTTACGAGCAGTACTTC. Protein sequence: CASSFPLQENLLYEQYF.